A single sample is the source of the 20 T cell receptor beta chains below, sequenced in a study of blood T cell repertoires in COVID-19. The data were produced by immunoSEQ multiplex PCR, yet TCRdb's version contains in-frame clones alone and is incomplete. The data show about 140,000 clones, with around 82% seen just once and 4.5% to 5.5% held by the top ten. The specimen sequenced was PBMCs or T cells enriched from blood (not recorded which). These receptor sequences come from a middle-aged man with acute COVID-19.

The rearrangement uses TRBV28 and TRBJ2-1; TRBD2 matches 12 bases. The CDR3 contains 16 residues. The V gene's germline CDR1 is MDHEN and CDR2 SYDVKM. The junction had 9 bases not matched to a gene; V was cut back by 7 bases and J by 5 bases. CDR3: CASKTSGRNIDNEQFF. The CDR3 region has the DNA TGTGCCAGCAAAACTAGCGGGAGGAACATCGACAATGAGCAGTTCTTC.

The V and J genes are TRBV7-2 and TRBJ2-3; 12 bases agree with TRBD2. Looked up from germline, CDR1 is SGHTA and CDR2 is FQGNSA. The CDR3 consists of 16 residues. Losses at the gene ends were 3 bases for V and 6 bases for J; bases not matched to a gene: 7. CDR3 residues: CASSLASGRAVDTQYF. The CDR3 DNA sequence: TGTGCCAGCAGCTTGGCTAGCGGGAGGGCGGTTGATACGCAGTATTTT.

The CDR3 sequence: CASSQSTPKAEAFF. In DNA form, the CDR3 reads TGTGCCAGCAGCCAATCGACACCTAAGGCTGAAGCTTTCTTT. V gene TRBV5-4 combines with J gene TRBJ1-1, with unresolved D. Germline V gene data show CDR1 as SGHNT and CDR2 as YYREEE (reference sequence). The CDR3 consists of 14 residues. Deletions cut 4 bases from V and 6 bases from J, with 16 bases between.

V usage is TRBV19 and J usage is TRBJ1-3; 8 bases line up with TRBD1. This CDR3 spans 14 amino acids. J gave up 1 base and V 7 bases, and 3 bases lay outside the gene matches. Germline CDR1 and CDR2: LNHDA and SQIVND (reference sequence). The DNA for the CDR3 is TGTGCCAGTAAGGGGACAGGTTCTGGAAACACCATATATTTT. Residues: CASKGTGSGNTIYF.

The chain has TRBV9 and TRBJ2-1; TRBD2 matches at 14 bases. CDR3 length: 15 residues. The germline CDR1 and CDR2 sequences are SGDLS and YYNGEE. Trimming cost V 3 bases and J 9 bases; bases outside gene matches: 5. The CDR3: CASSEGLAGVAEQFF. In nucleotides, the CDR3 is TGTGCCAGCAGCGAGGGACTAGCGGGAGTCGCTGAGCAGTTCTTC.

The V call is TRBV5-1, the J call TRBJ2-7; 8 nucleotides match TRBD2. J gave up 7 bases and V 4 bases, and 10 bases lay outside the gene matches. Germline V CDR1 and CDR2: SGHRS, YFSETQ. The CDR3 length is 14 residues. The CDR3 region has the DNA TGCGCCAGCAGCCCGGGGACTAGGGATCGGGAGCAGTACTTC. Residues: CASSPGTRDREQYF.

This chain links TRBV4-3 with TRBJ2-7, with 13 bases fitting TRBD2. V was clipped by 4 bases and J by 4 bases; unmatched bases: 7. The germline CDR1 and CDR2 sequences are LGHNA and YSLEER. The CDR3 consists of 16 residues. CDR3 protein: CASSLEGTSGVYEQYF. CDR3 DNA: TGCGCCAGCAGCCTCGAAGGGACTAGCGGGGTATACGAGCAGTACTTC.

This chain connects TRBV30 to TRBJ2-1; D unresolved. Trimming removed 0 bases from V and 15 bases from J, with 15 bases in between. The CDR3 has 12 amino acids. The germline gives CDR1 GTSNPN, CDR2 SVGIG (reference sequence). Here the CDR3 DNA reads TGTGCCTGGAGTGTCGATAGATACTATCCGTTCTTC. Translation: CAWSVDRYYPFF.

V gene TRBV5-4 combines with J gene TRBJ2-7; possibly TRBD2 for D (6 bases). This CDR3 is 15 amino acids long. The V and J ends lost 0 bases and 3 bases respectively, with 13 bases between them. The V gene's germline CDR1 is SGHNT and CDR2 YYREEE (reference sequence). CDR3 coding DNA: TGTGCCAGCAGCTTGGGGGGGGACTCTTTCTACGAGCAGTACTTC. Its translation: CASSLGGDSFYEQYF.

The chain is built from TRBV5-8 and TRBJ2-5, with no clear D. Germline V gene lookup returns CDR1 SGHTS and CDR2 YDEGEE. CDR3 length equals 17 residues. The V and J ends lost 0 bases and 1 base respectively, with 16 bases between them. The CDR3: CASSLVRATLTQETQYF. The DNA for the CDR3 is TGTGCCAGCAGCTTGGTACGAGCGACCCTCACCCAAGAGACCCAGTACTTC. Combining the CDR3 with reference TRBV5-8 and TRBJ2-5 gives the whole variable domain EAGVTQSPTHLIKTRGQQATLRCSPISGHTSVYWYQQALGLGLQFLLWYDEGEERNRGNFPPRFSGRQFPNYSSELNVNALELEDSALYLCASSLVRATLTQETQYFGPGTRLLVL.

J is TRBJ2-2 and V is TRBV29-1, with a possible D match to TRBD1 (5 bases). The germline gives CDR1 SQVTM, CDR2 ANQGSEA. The length of the CDR3 is 12 residues. Trimming removed 4 bases at V and 3 bases at J, with 6 bases between. The CDR3 region is CSVGQYTGELFF. The CDR3 DNA follows: TGCAGCGTTGGACAGTACACCGGGGAGCTGTTTTTT.

V and J are TRBV18 and TRBJ2-7, with TRBD2 identical over 8 bases. CDR1 and CDR2 from the germline V gene are KGHSH and LQKENI. V shed 3 bases and J 2 bases; nucleotides not matched to a gene: 6. This CDR3 has 15 residues. The CDR3 spells CASSPPGGPPYEQYF. Written as DNA, the CDR3 is TGTGCCAGCTCACCTCCGGGAGGGCCCCCCTACGAGCAGTACTTC.

The gene calls are TRBV6-5 and TRBJ1-5, with 7 positions matching TRBD1. Germline lookup yields CDR1 MNHEY and CDR2 SVGAGI. Unmatched junction bases numbered 3, after V lost 6 bases and J lost 4 bases. This CDR3 is 13 amino acids long. The CDR3 spells CASRWDSNQPQHF. CDR3 coding DNA: TGTGCCAGCAGGTGGGACAGTAATCAGCCCCAGCATTTT.

This clone was counted between two and nine times. This chain joins TRBV7-9 and TRBJ2-1; 8 nucleotides match TRBD2. Germline V gene lookup returns CDR1 SEHNR and CDR2 FQNEAQ (reference sequence). The CDR3 runs 14 residues. The ends lost 4 bases at V and 12 bases at J; junction bases unmatched: 11. In DNA, the CDR3 is TGTGCCAGCAGCTCCTTGGCGGGGGGCTGGGTGCAGTTCTTC. Encoded protein: CASSSLAGGWVQFF.

The chain combines TRBV19 with TRBJ1-1; TRBD1 agrees at 7 bases. V shed 7 bases and J 1 base; nucleotides not matched to a gene: 3. The length of the CDR3 is 13 residues. Germline-derived CDR1 and CDR2 are LNHDA and SQIVND (reference sequence). CDR3 sequence (DNA): TGTGCCAGTATTGACAGGGAGAACACTGAAGCTTTCTTT. Translation: CASIDRENTEAFF.

The chain carries TRBV4-1 and TRBJ1-5; maybe TRBD1 (5 bases). The CDR3 consists of 14 residues. Germline CDR1 and CDR2: MGHRA and YSYEKL. The ends were cut back, 6 bases at V and 7 bases at J, with 16 bases in the middle. CDR3 bases: TGCGCCAGCAGTCCCGGCGGGGGACCCCAGCCCCAGCATTTT. It encodes CASSPGGGPQPQHF.

The genes are TRBV18 and TRBJ2-7; D perhaps matches TRBD2 (5 bases). Germline-derived CDR1 and CDR2 are KGHSH and LQKENI. The CDR3 is 11 amino acids. Trimming took 6 bases from V and 5 from J, leaving 8 bases between them. CDR3 sequence reads: CASSQADEQYF. CDR3 coding DNA: TGTGCCAGCTCTCAAGCGGACGAGCAGTACTTC.

This chain connects TRBV7-5 to TRBJ2-1; the DNA was not used to check the table's D call, TRBD2. TRBV7-5 is a pseudogene segment. The CDR3 runs to 14 residues. The DNA for the CDR3 is TGTGTCAGAAGCTTAAGAGCGATAGACAATGAGCAGTTCTTC. It is translated as CVRSLRAIDNEQFF.

V and J are TRBV30 and TRBJ1-6, with D tentatively TRBD1 (5 bases). Germline V gives CDR1 GTSNPN, CDR2 SVGIG (reference sequence). V lost 4 bases to trimming and J lost 9 bases, with 16 bases between them. The CDR3 is 14 amino acids. The CDR3: CAWNVGQGGSPLHF. The CDR3 nucleotides are TGTGCCTGGAACGTCGGGCAGGGAGGTTCACCCCTCCACTTT.

The gene calls are TRBV30 and TRBJ2-7; 9 nucleotides align to TRBD2. After removal of 4 bases from V and 7 bases from J, the junction contained 14 bases not matched to a gene. Germline loops: CDR1 GTSNPN, CDR2 SVGIG (reference sequence). The CDR3 is made up of 15 amino acids. The CDR3 sequence: CAWMGFSGGLGEQYF. The CDR3 DNA reads TGTGCCTGGATGGGTTTTAGCGGGGGCCTTGGGGAGCAGTACTTC. Based on the CDR3 plus reference TRBV30 and TRBJ2-7, the full variable domain is SQTIHQWPATLVQPVGSPLSLECTVEGTSNPNLYWYRQAAGRGLQLLFYSVGIGQISSEVPQNLSASRPQDRQFILSSKKLLLSDSGFYLCAWMGFSGGLGEQYFGPGTRLTVT.